The rows below give T cell receptor beta chains drawn from one sample of a study of memory CD8 T cells in hepatitis C reinfection. Some clones are missing from TCRdb's copy, which holds only in-frame ones; the method was immunoSEQ multiplex PCR. The table shows over 50,000 clones, with roughly 89% occurring only once. Sequenced: naive CD8+ T cells sorted from blood. The receptors stem from a man between 18 and 35 years old with hepatitis C virus infection. CDR3s include the opening cysteine and the closing phenylalanine or tryptophan. D genes are given only for firm matches.

CDR3	J	D	V
CASWSGASSYNEQFF	TRBJ2-1	-	TRBV5-6
CASSPQAGWDPNGYTF	TRBJ1-2	-	TRBV27
CASSSREGLVPDTQYF	TRBJ2-3	TRBD2	TRBV9
CASSPSTSGASTDTQYF	TRBJ2-3	TRBD2	TRBV27
CASSGGGAWGYTF	TRBJ1-2	TRBD1	TRBV27
CASSSGLAGNNEQFF	TRBJ2-1	TRBD2	TRBV7-9
CSVERSQNNEQFF	TRBJ2-1	-	TRBV29-1
CASSLGLGSNTGELFF	TRBJ2-2	-	TRBV28
CASSLIGLAGDLYNEQFF	TRBJ2-1	TRBD2	TRBV7-3
CASSLEGDTGELFF	TRBJ2-2	-	TRBV11-1
CAWKQSNTGELFF	TRBJ2-2	-	TRBV30
CASSAPGGVRTEAFF	TRBJ1-1	-	TRBV11-2
CASSLTRVAGELFF	TRBJ2-2	-	TRBV5-1
CASSENRGNTGELFF	TRBJ2-2	-	TRBV7-8